The next 24 T cell receptor beta chains were all read from a single sample in a study of Tregs in tolerant kidney transplant recipients (dated by TCRdb to the late 2010s). The time point label of this sample denotes: blood sample drawn before combined kidney and bone marrow transplant. Libraries were constructed by the immunoSEQ multiplex PCR assay. This immuneACCESS table, as held by TCRdb, lists in-frame sequences with V and J called but not all clones. Of the missing ones, under half trace to an unresolved V gene in checked studies; the others have no known cause. A total of approximately 99,000 clones appear in this sample, nearly 90% of them only once. Jointly, the top ten make up under 0.35% of the sample. The sequenced sample was CD4+ T cells from blood, obtained before the transplant. The receptors derive from a human donor who received a combined kidney and bone marrow transplant.

V and J are TRBV6-1 and TRBJ1-1, with no clear D. This CDR3 spans 14 amino acids. Germline V gene data show CDR1 as MNHNS and CDR2 as SASEGT. Trimming took off 6 bases at V and 4 bases at J, with 15 bases between the two ends. DNA of the CDR3: TGTGCCAGCAGGCTGTACTCTGTCGGCACTGAAGCTTTCTTT. Amino acid sequence: CASRLYSVGTEAFF.

V gene TRBV10-3 combines with J gene TRBJ1-2, with 11 bases identical to TRBD1. CDR1 is ENHRY and CDR2 is SYGVKD in the germline V gene. V trimming: 0 bases; J trimming: 4 bases; junction bases outside the gene matches: 7. The CDR3 has 17 residues. CDR3 amino acids: CAISESAGTGGGYGYTF. CDR3 nucleotides: TGTGCCATCAGTGAGTCGGCCGGGACAGGGGGAGGCTATGGCTACACCTTC.

The genes are TRBV11-2 and TRBJ2-7, with D tentatively TRBD2 (6 bases). The CDR3 is 13 residues long. V lost 6 bases, J lost 5 bases, and 14 bases lay in between. The germline V gene encodes CDR1 SGHAT and CDR2 FQNNGV. Here the CDR3 DNA reads TGTGCCAGCAGATACCGCGGGGACCACGAGCAGTACTTC. Amino acids: CASRYRGDHEQYF.

A word on this clone: Other DNA sequences in this specimen translate into the identical CDR3. The gene calls are TRBV29-1 and TRBJ2-5; D is undetermined. The CDR3 extends over 12 amino acids. The germline V gene encodes CDR1 SQVTM and CDR2 ANQGSEA. Trimming pared 4 bases from V and 5 bases from J, leaving 11 bases between. CDR3 region: CSVGPGEETQYF. The CDR3, as DNA: TGCAGCGTTGGTCCGGGTGAGGAGACCCAGTACTTC. The full variable domain, completed using reference TRBV29-1 and TRBJ2-5, is SAVISQKPSRDICQRGTSLTIQCQVDSQVTMMFWYRQQPGQSLTLIATANQGSEATYESGFVIDKFPISRPNLTFSTLTVSNMSPEDSSIYLCSVGPGEETQYFGPGTRLLVL.

This rearrangement joins TRBV19 to TRBJ2-3; tentatively, D is TRBD2 (6 bases). CDR3 length: 18 amino acids. The germline CDR1 and CDR2 sequences are LNHDA and SQIVND (reference sequence). Between the trimmed V and J ends, which lost 4 bases and 1 base, there was a span of 21 bases. CDR3 sequence: CASSNRDHAGEGTDTQYF. In DNA form, the CDR3 reads TGTGCCAGTAGTAACCGGGATCATGCCGGGGAGGGCACAGATACGCAGTATTTT.

J is TRBJ2-3 and V is TRBV27, with D perhaps TRBD1 (6 bases). This CDR3 has 17 residues. Germline values: CDR1 MNHEY, CDR2 SMNVEV (reference sequence). The V and J ends lost 6 bases and 1 base respectively, with 20 bases between them. Here the CDR3 reads CASSRPITGLGTDTQYF. The CDR3 DNA is TGTGCCAGCAGCCGCCCTATCACAGGGTTAGGCACAGATACGCAGTATTTT.

This chain joins TRBV29-1 and TRBJ1-1; unclear D gene. Germline CDR1 and CDR2: SQVTM and ANQGSEA. The V end lost 6 bases, the J end lost 1 base, and 12 bases lay between the germline ends. This CDR3 spans 13 amino acids. The CDR3 reads CSVRNAENTEAFF. CDR3 nucleotide sequence: TGCAGCGTCCGAAATGCAGAGAACACTGAAGCTTTCTTT. The variable domain in full, completed from reference TRBV29-1 and TRBJ1-1, reads SAVISQKPSRDICQRGTSLTIQCQVDSQVTMMFWYRQQPGQSLTLIATANQGSEATYESGFVIDKFPISRPNLTFSTLTVSNMSPEDSSIYLCSVRNAENTEAFFGQGTRLTVV.

CDR3 nucleotide sequence: TGTGCCAGCAGTTTATCCTTGTCGGGCAGGGTGCCTTTCTTT. As protein: CASSLSLSGRVPFF. The chain is built from TRBV28 and TRBJ1-1; D may be TRBD1 (5 bases). V shed 1 base and J shed 12 bases, with 18 bases lying between them. CDR1 is MDHEN and CDR2 is SYDVKM in the germline V gene. The CDR3 has 14 residues. Full variable domain (missing parts from reference TRBV28 and TRBJ1-1): DVKVTQSSRYLVKRTGEKVFLECVQDMDHENMFWYRQDPGLGLRLIYFSYDVKMKEKGDIPEGYSVSREKKERFSLILESASTNQTSMYLCASSLSLSGRVPFFGQGTRLTVV.

The chain combines TRBV27 with TRBJ2-2; 11 bases align to TRBD2. V dropped 6 bases and J dropped 2; count of bases not matched to a gene: 8. Germline V gene lookup returns CDR1 MNHEY and CDR2 SMNVEV (reference sequence). This CDR3 contains 17 residues. The CDR3 spells CASRLLLAGGNTGELFF. The CDR3 region has the DNA TGTGCCAGCAGGCTACTCCTAGCGGGAGGTAACACCGGGGAGCTGTTTTTT.

The V call is TRBV9, the J call TRBJ2-1; 8 bases line up with TRBD2. The CDR3 consists of 15 residues. After removal of 0 bases from V and 8 bases from J, the junction contained 7 bases not matched to a gene. CDR1 SGDLS and CDR2 YYNGEE come from the germline V gene. The CDR3 is CASSVVGSGVDEQFF. CDR3 DNA: TGTGCCAGCAGCGTAGTGGGTAGCGGGGTCGATGAGCAGTTCTTC.

The rearrangement links TRBV19 to TRBJ2-7; TRBD2 matches 8 bases. Germline V CDR1 and CDR2: LNHDA, SQIVND (reference sequence). CDR3 size: 14 residues. Unmatched junction bases numbered 5, after V lost 6 bases and J lost 1 base. The CDR3 spells CASRKAGVSYEQYF. The CDR3 DNA sequence: TGTGCCAGTAGGAAAGCGGGGGTGTCCTACGAGCAGTACTTC.

Only one count was recorded for this clone. The CDR3 DNA sequence: TGTGCCAGCAGCTCCCCATCACCCCTCCACTTT. Translation gives CASSSPSPLHF. The rearrangement links TRBV14 to TRBJ1-6, with D hard to call. CDR3 size: 11 residues. Germline V CDR1 and CDR2: SGHDN, FVKESK. Trimming stripped 5 bases from V and 10 bases from J, with 6 bases between. The whole variable domain, remainder taken from reference TRBV14 and TRBJ1-6, is EAGVTQFPSHSVIEKGQTVTLRCDPISGHDNLYWYRRVMGKEIKFLLHFVKESKQDESGMPNNRFLAERTGGTYSTLKVQPAELEDSGVYFCASSSPSPLHFGNGTRLTVT.

The J gene is TRBJ2-4, the V gene TRBV7-2; 11 nucleotides agree with TRBD2. CDR3 length: 15 amino acids. V gave up 6 bases and J gave up 5 bases; unmatched junction bases: 6. The germline V gene has CDR1 SGHTA and CDR2 FQGNSA. CDR3 residues: CASSRSLAGENIQYF. The CDR3 DNA reads TGTGCCAGCAGTCGTTCACTAGCGGGGGAAAACATTCAGTACTTC.

The table lists this clone with a count of one. The chain uses TRBV18 and TRBJ1-2; TRBD1 aligns across 11 bases. Germline trimming cut 3 bases from V and 7 bases from J; bases unmatched to any gene: 7. The CDR3 is 15 residues long. Looked up from germline, CDR1 is KGHSH and CDR2 is LQKENI. DNA for the CDR3: TGTGCCAGCTCACCTTATGGACAGGGGGCGACTGGCTACACCTTC. It translates to CASSPYGQGATGYTF.

The chain uses TRBV2 and TRBJ2-7; D is perhaps TRBD2 (6 bases). V dropped 1 base and J dropped 3 bases, with 13 bases sitting between them. CDR1 is SNHLY, CDR2 FYNNEI, per germline. The CDR3 runs 15 residues. DNA of the CDR3: TGTGCCAGCAGTGAAGTCGGTATGGAGGGCTACGAGCAGTACTTC. It codes for CASSEVGMEGYEQYF.

This clone was detected only once. The chain couples TRBV2 to TRBJ2-5; weak D call: TRBD2 (6 bases). The CDR3 covers 14 residues. Trimming left V 6 bases short and J 5 bases short, with 16 bases between. The germline CDR1 and CDR2 sequences are SNHLY and FYNNEI. The CDR3 is CASRPTPGLETQYF. CDR3 nucleotides: TGTGCCAGCAGGCCAACTCCGGGACTGGAGACCCAGTACTTC.

The chain uses TRBV29-1 and TRBJ1-4; tentatively, D is TRBD1 (6 bases). V was clipped by 5 bases and J by 5 bases, with 12 bases between them. CDR3 length: 13 residues. Per germline, CDR1 SQVTM and CDR2 ANQGSEA. The DNA of the CDR3 is TGCAGCGTTCACGGGACACCGAATGAAAAACTGTTTTTT. It yields the protein CSVHGTPNEKLFF. Full variable domain (missing parts from reference TRBV29-1 and TRBJ1-4): SAVISQKPSRDICQRGTSLTIQCQVDSQVTMMFWYRQQPGQSLTLIATANQGSEATYESGFVIDKFPISRPNLTFSTLTVSNMSPEDSSIYLCSVHGTPNEKLFFGSGTQLSVL.

The CDR3 DNA follows: TGTGCCAGCAGTGAGAACAGGGGGTTCCAAGAGACCCAGTACTTC. Protein sequence: CASSENRGFQETQYF. The rearrangement uses TRBV25-1 and TRBJ2-5; 8 nucleotides line up with TRBD1. Trimming at V came to 3 bases and at J to 1 base, leaving 4 bases not matched to a gene. The CDR3 totals 15 residues. CDR1 and CDR2 (germline): MGHDK, SYGVNS.

The rearrangement uses TRBV19 and TRBJ1-2, with a possible D match to TRBD1 (5 bases). The germline V and J ends were trimmed by 4 bases and 3 bases, with 9 bases remaining between them. This CDR3 spans 13 amino acids. Germline V gene data show CDR1 as LNHDA and CDR2 as SQIVND (reference sequence). The CDR3 DNA reads TGTGCCAGTAGTACCCAGGGTTACTATGGCTACACCTTC. The encoded protein is CASSTQGYYGYTF.

V usage is TRBV27 and J usage is TRBJ2-1; the D gene is possibly TRBD1 (5 bases). This CDR3 has 15 amino acids. Trimming stripped 6 bases from V and 4 bases from J, with 16 bases between. Per germline, CDR1 MNHEY and CDR2 SMNVEV (reference sequence). CDR3 residues: CASSRRQTQYNEQFF. CDR3 nucleotides: TGTGCCAGCAGCCGGCGACAGACCCAATACAATGAGCAGTTCTTC.

The rearrangement joins TRBV28 to TRBJ2-3; D ambiguous. Germline V CDR1 and CDR2: MDHEN, SYDVKM. V dropped 6 bases and J dropped 3 bases, with 7 bases sitting between them. The CDR3 extends over 12 amino acids. The CDR3 protein is CASRVRTDTQYF. Written as DNA, the CDR3 is TGTGCCAGCAGGGTTCGGACAGATACGCAGTATTTT.

This clone was recorded only once. CDR3 amino acids: CASSVVPGQKTDTQYF. The CDR3 DNA is TGTGCCAGCAGCGTAGTTCCGGGACAGAAGACAGATACGCAGTATTTT. The chain combines TRBV9 with TRBJ2-3; the match to TRBD1 covers 7 bases. From germline, CDR1 is SGDLS and CDR2 YYNGEE. CDR3 length: 16 amino acids. Germline trimming cut 0 bases from V and 3 bases from J; bases unmatched to any gene: 7.

A single count supports this clone. The chain has TRBV9 and TRBJ2-5; 7 nucleotides agree with TRBD2. Germline V gene lookup returns CDR1 SGDLS and CDR2 YYNGEE. The CDR3 totals 14 residues. The V and J ends lost 3 bases and 1 base, in that order; junction bases with no gene match: 3. CDR3 sequence reads: CASSAGTIQETQYF. CDR3 sequence (DNA): TGTGCCAGCAGCGCAGGGACTATCCAAGAGACCCAGTACTTC.

The table lists this clone with a count of one. This chain uses TRBV10-2 with TRBJ2-1, with 16 bases fitting TRBD2. This CDR3 region has 20 residues. Looked up from germline, CDR1 is WSHSY and CDR2 is SAAADI. V was clipped by 2 bases and J by 6 bases; unmatched bases: 13. Here the CDR3 reads CASSERLGTSGRVFSNEQFF. The CDR3 DNA reads TGCGCCAGCAGTGAGAGACTCGGGACTAGCGGGAGGGTCTTTAGCAATGAGCAGTTCTTC.